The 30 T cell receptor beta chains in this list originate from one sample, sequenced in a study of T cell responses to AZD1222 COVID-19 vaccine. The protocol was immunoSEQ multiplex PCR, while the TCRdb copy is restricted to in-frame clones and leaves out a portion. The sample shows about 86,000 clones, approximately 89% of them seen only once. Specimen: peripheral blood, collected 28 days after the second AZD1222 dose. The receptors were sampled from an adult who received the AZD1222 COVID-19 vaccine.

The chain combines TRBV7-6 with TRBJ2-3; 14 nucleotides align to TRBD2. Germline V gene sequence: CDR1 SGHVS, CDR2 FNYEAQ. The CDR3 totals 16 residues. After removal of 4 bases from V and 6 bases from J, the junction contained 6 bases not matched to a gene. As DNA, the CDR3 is TGTGCCAGCAGCTGGGGACTAGCGGGGGCCAGGGATACGCAGTATTTT. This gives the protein CASSWGLAGARDTQYF.

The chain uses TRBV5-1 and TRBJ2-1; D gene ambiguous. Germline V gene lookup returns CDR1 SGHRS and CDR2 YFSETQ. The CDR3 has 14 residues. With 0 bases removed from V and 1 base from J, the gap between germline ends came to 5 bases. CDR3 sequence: CASSLENSYNEQFF. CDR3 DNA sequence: TGCGCCAGCAGCTTGGAAAATTCCTACAATGAGCAGTTCTTC. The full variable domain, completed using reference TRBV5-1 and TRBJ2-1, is KAGVTQTPRYLIKTRGQQVTLSCSPISGHRSVSWYQQTPGQGLQFLFEYFSETQRNKGNFPGRFSGRQFSNSRSEMNVSTLELGDSALYLCASSLENSYNEQFFGPGTRLTVL.

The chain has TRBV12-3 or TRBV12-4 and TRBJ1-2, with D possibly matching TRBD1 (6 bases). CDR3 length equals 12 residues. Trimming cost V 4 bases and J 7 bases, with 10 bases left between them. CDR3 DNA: TGTGCCAGCAGTTCAGGGGAGGGTGGCTACACCTTC. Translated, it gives CASSSGEGGYTF.

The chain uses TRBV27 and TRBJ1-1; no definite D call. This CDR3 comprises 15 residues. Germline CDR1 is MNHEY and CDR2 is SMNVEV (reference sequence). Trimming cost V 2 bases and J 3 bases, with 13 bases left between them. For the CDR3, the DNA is TGTGCCAGCAGTTTAAGTAAAGGAGGATACACTGAAGCTTTCTTT. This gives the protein CASSLSKGGYTEAFF.

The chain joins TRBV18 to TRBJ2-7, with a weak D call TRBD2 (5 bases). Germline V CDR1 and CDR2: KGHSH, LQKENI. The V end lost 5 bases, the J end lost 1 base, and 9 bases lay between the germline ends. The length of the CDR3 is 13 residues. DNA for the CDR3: TGTGCCAGCTCAGGACTGGGGTCCTACGAGCAGTACTTC. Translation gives CASSGLGSYEQYF.

CDR3 in amino acids: CASSPGVRNQPQHF. CDR3 DNA sequence: TGTGCCAGCAGCCCAGGGGTTCGCAATCAGCCCCAGCATTTT. This chain links TRBV28 with TRBJ1-5, with a tentative D call TRBD1 (6 bases). Trimming cost V 6 bases and J 2 bases, with 11 bases left between them. This CDR3 is built from 14 residues. The germline V gene encodes CDR1 MDHEN and CDR2 SYDVKM.

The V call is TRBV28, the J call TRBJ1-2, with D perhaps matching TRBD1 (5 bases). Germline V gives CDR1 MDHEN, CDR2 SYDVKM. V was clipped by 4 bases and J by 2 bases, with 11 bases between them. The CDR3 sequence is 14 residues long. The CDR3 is CASSYGTANYGYTF. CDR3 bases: TGTGCCAGCAGTTATGGGACGGCGAACTATGGCTACACCTTC.

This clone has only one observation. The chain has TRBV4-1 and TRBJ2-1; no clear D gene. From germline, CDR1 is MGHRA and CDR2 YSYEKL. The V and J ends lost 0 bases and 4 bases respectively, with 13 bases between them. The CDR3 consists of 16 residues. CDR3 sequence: CASSQESTLRYNEQFF. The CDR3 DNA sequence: TGCGCCAGCAGCCAAGAGTCAACTCTTAGGTACAATGAGCAGTTCTTC.

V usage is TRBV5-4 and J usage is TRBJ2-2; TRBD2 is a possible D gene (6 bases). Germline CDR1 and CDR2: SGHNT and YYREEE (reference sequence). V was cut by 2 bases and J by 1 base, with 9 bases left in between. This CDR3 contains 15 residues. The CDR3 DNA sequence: TGTGCCAGCAGCTTCGGGGGTCAGAACACCGGGGAGCTGTTTTTT. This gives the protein CASSFGGQNTGELFF.

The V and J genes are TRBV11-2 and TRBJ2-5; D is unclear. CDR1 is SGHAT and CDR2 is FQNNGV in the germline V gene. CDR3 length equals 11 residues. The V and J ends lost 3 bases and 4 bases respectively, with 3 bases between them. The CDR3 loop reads CASSFSETQYF. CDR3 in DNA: TGTGCCAGCAGCTTTTCAGAGACCCAGTACTTC.

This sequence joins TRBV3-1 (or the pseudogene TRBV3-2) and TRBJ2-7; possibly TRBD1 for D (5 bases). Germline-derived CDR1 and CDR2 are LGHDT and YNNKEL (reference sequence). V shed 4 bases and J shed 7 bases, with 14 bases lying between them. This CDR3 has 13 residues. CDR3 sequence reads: CASSRGGAEEQYV. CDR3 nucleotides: TGTGCCAGCAGCCGCGGTGGGGCAGAAGAGCAGTACGTC.

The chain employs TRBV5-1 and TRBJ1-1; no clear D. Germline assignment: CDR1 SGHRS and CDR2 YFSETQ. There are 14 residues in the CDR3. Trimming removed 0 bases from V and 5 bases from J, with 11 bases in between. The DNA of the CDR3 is TGCGCCAGCAGCTTGGAAGGAGTCCGGACTGAAGCTTTCTTT. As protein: CASSLEGVRTEAFF.

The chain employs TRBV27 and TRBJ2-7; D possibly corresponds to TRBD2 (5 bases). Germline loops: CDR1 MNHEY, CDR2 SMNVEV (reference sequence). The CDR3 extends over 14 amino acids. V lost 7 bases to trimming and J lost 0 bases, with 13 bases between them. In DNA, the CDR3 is TGTGCCAGCATGTTGGCTAGCACCTCCTACGAGCAGTACGTC. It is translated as CASMLASTSYEQYV.

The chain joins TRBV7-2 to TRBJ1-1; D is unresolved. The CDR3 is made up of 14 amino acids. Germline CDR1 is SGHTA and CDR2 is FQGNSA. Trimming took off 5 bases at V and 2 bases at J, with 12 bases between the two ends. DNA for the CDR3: TGTGCCAGCAGCCAACGGAGGGAAAACACTGAAGCTTTCTTT. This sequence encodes CASSQRRENTEAFF.

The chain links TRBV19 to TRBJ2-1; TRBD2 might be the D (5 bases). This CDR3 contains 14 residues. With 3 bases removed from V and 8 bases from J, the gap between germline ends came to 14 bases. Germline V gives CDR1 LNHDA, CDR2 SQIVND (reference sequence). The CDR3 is CASSITGSVHEQFF. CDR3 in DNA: TGTGCCAGTAGTATTACGGGTAGCGTGCATGAGCAGTTCTTC.

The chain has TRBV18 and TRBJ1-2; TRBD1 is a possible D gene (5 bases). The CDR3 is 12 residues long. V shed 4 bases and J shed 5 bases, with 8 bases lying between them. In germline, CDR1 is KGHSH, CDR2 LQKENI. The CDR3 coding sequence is TGTGCCAGCTCACAAGGGGAATATGGCTACACCTTC. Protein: CASSQGEYGYTF.

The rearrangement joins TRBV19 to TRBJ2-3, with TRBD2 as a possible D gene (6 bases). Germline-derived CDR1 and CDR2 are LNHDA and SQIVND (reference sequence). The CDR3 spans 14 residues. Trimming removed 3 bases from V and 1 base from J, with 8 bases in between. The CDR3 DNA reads TGTGCCAGTAGTATGCAGCGGGGCACAGATACGCAGTATTTT. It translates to CASSMQRGTDTQYF.

In DNA form, the CDR3 reads TGTGCCAGCAGTCGTGGACACGGAGAGACCCAGTACTTC. It is translated as CASSRGHGETQYF. The chain combines TRBV12-3 or TRBV12-4 with TRBJ2-5; D is perhaps TRBD1 (5 bases). The V end was cut by 5 bases, the J end by 4 bases, with 11 bases between. The CDR3 consists of 13 residues.

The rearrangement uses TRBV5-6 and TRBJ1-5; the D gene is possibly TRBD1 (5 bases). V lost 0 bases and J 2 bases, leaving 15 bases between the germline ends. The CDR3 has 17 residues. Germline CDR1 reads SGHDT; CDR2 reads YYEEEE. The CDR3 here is CASSLGDGARGNQPQHF. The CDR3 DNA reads TGTGCCAGCAGCTTGGGGGACGGAGCGAGGGGCAATCAGCCCCAGCATTTT.

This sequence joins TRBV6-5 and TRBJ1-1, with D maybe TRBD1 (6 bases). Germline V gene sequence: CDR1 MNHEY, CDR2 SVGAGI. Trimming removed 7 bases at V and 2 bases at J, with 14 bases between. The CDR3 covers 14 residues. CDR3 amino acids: CASTQGGENTEAFF. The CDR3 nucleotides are TGTGCCAGCACCCAAGGGGGGGAAAACACTGAAGCTTTCTTT.

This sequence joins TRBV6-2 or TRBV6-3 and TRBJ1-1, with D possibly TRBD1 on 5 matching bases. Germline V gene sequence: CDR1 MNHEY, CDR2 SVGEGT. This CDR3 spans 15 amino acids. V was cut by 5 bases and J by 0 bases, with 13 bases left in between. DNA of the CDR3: TGTGCCAGCAGTGAGTCCACAGGTATGAACACTGAAGCTTTCTTT. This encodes CASSESTGMNTEAFF.

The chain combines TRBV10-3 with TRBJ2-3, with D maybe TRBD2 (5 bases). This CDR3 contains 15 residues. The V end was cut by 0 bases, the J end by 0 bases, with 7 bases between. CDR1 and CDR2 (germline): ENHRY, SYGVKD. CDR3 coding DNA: TGTGCCATCAGTGAGTCGGGAGTTAGCACAGATACGCAGTATTTT. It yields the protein CAISESGVSTDTQYF.

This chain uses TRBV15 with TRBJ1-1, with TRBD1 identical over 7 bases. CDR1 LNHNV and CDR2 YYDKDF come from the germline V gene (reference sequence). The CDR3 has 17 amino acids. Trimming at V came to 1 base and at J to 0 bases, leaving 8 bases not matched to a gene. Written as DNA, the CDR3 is TGTGCCACCAGCAGAGGGGGAAACAGGGGCTTGAACACTGAAGCTTTCTTT. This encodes CATSRGGNRGLNTEAFF.

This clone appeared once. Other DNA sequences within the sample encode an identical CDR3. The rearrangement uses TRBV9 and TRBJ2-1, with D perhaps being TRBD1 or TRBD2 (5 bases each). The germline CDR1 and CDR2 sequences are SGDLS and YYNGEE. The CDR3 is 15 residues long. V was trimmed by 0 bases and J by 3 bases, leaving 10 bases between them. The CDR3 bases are TGTGCCAGCAGCGTAGCTCGGGGCAACTACAATGAGCAGTTCTTC. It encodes CASSVARGNYNEQFF.

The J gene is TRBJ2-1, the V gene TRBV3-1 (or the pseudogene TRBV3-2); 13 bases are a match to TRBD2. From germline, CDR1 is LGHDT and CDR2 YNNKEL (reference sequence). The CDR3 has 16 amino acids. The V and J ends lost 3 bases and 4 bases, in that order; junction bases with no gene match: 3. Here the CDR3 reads CASSQLLAGGYNEQFF. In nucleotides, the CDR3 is TGTGCCAGCAGCCAGTTACTAGCGGGGGGGTACAATGAGCAGTTCTTC.

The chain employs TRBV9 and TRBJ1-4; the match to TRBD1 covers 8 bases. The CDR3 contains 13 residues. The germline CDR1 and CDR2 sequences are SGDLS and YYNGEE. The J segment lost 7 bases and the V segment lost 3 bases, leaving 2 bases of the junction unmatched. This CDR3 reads CASSGTGSEKLFF. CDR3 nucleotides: TGTGCCAGCAGCGGGACAGGGAGTGAAAAACTGTTTTTT.

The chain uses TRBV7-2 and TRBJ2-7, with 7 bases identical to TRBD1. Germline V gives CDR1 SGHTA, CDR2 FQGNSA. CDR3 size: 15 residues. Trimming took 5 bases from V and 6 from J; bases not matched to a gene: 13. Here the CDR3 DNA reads TGTGCCAGCAGCCAACAAACCGGGACAGTGGGCGAGCAGTACTTC. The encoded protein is CASSQQTGTVGEQYF.

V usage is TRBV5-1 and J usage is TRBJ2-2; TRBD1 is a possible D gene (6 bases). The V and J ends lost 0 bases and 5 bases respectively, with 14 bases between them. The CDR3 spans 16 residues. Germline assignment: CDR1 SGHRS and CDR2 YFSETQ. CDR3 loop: CASSLVGGDWTGELFF. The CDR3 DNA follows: TGCGCCAGCAGCTTGGTTGGGGGCGATTGGACCGGGGAGCTGTTTTTT.

The CDR3 region is CASSLSNNYGYTF. The DNA for the CDR3 is TGTGCCAGCAGCTTGAGCAATAACTATGGCTACACCTTC. This chain joins TRBV7-9 and TRBJ1-2; D is undetermined. The germline CDR1 and CDR2 sequences are SEHNR and FQNEAQ (reference sequence). V lost 3 bases, J lost 1 base, and 6 bases lay in between. This CDR3 is 13 amino acids long.

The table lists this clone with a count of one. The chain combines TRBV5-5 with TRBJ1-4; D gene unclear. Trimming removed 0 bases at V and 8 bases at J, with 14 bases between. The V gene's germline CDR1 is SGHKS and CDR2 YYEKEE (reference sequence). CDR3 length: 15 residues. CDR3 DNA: TGTGCCAGCAGCTTGGATGGAGGTTCAGAAGAAAAACTGTTTTTT. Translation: CASSLDGGSEEKLFF.